The 21 T cell receptor beta chains presented below share a single source sample, sequenced in a study of CD8 T cell repertoires and HIV-1 epitope variants. TCRdb's copy holds only in-frame clones and misses some; the assay was immunoSEQ multiplex PCR. Of 5,000 to 6,500 clones in the sample, around 64% are singletons; the top ten hold around 40%. Antigen specificity for these receptors is unknown. The sample taken for sequencing was cultured CD8+ T cells derived from PBMCs. The receptors shown here come from a male donor with HIV.

The chain employs TRBV28 and TRBJ1-1; D is undetermined. CDR1 is MDHEN and CDR2 is SYDVKM in the germline V gene. The V gene lost 8 bases and the J gene lost 2 bases, with 6 bases spanning the gap. This CDR3 contains 11 residues. The CDR3 sequence: CASELNTEAFF. The CDR3 DNA sequence: TGTGCCAGCGAACTAAACACTGAAGCTTTCTTT.

The DNA of the CDR3 is TGTGCCAGCAGTTTCCAGGGTGTTGGCAATCAGCCCCAGCATTTT. It encodes CASSFQGVGNQPQHF. This rearrangement joins TRBV7-2 to TRBJ1-5; D perhaps matches TRBD1 (5 bases). Looked up from germline, CDR1 is SGHTA and CDR2 is FQGNSA. Deletions cut 6 bases from V and 2 bases from J, with 14 bases between. CDR3 size: 15 residues.

This chain joins TRBV1 and TRBJ1-2. TRBV1 constitutes a pseudogene. The CDR3 length is 16 residues. The CDR3 reads CTSSVLRLCKTYGYTF. In DNA form, the CDR3 reads TGCACCAGCAGTGTACTGCGTTTGTGCAAGACCTATGGCTACACCTTC.

The chain has TRBV21-1 and TRBJ2-1; the D call in the table, TRBD1, was not verified against the DNA. TRBV21-1 is a documented pseudogene. This CDR3 region has 17 residues. The CDR3 region has the DNA TGTGCCAGCAGCAAACCCCCCATACAGTTCTCCTACAATGAGCAGTTCTTC. Protein: CASSKPPIQFSYNEQFF.

The chain recombines TRBV9 with TRBJ2-5; 7 nucleotides line up with TRBD2. The CDR3 runs to 14 residues. Per the germline V gene, CDR1 is SGDLS and CDR2 is YYNGEE. V was clipped by 2 bases and J by 5 bases; unmatched bases: 6. The CDR3 nucleotides read TGTGCCAGCAGCGTGGGCGGGGGAGTGGAGACCCAGTACTTC. Its protein product is CASSVGGGVETQYF.

The genes are TRBV5-8 and TRBJ2-7; D is unresolved. V was clipped by 2 bases and J by 10 bases, with 13 bases between them. CDR1 and CDR2 from the germline V gene are SGHTS and YDEGEE. This CDR3 spans 12 amino acids. CDR3 bases: TGTGCCAGCAGCTTTCCGACAAAGGGACAGTACTTC. It is translated as CASSFPTKGQYF.

The chain couples TRBV9 to TRBJ2-5; TRBD1 might be the D (5 bases). Germline CDR1 SGDLS, CDR2 YYNGEE. Trimming removed 0 bases at V and 12 bases at J, with 18 bases between. This CDR3 region has 14 residues. CDR3 in DNA: TGTGCCAGCAGCGTAGGTGAAGTTGGGGCCAGGGAGTACTTC. Its translation: CASSVGEVGAREYF. The whole variable domain, filled in from reference TRBV9 and TRBJ2-5, reads DSGVTQTPKHLITATGQRVTLRCSPRSGDLSVYWYQQSLDQGLQFLIQYYNGEERAKGNILERFSAQQFPDLHSELNLSSLELGDSALYFCASSVGEVGAREYFGPGTRLLVL.

This clone occurred a few times. The V and J genes are TRBV27 and TRBJ2-1, with D possibly being TRBD2 (6 bases). The CDR3 is made up of 16 amino acids. CDR1 MNHEY and CDR2 SMNVEV come from the germline V gene (reference sequence). V lost 7 bases and J 0 bases, leaving 16 bases between the germline ends. Here the CDR3 reads CASMGGSWSSYNEQFF. The CDR3 DNA reads TGTGCCAGCATGGGAGGTAGCTGGAGCTCCTACAATGAGCAGTTCTTC.

As regards this clone: A junction boundary mismatches the germline segment, possibly from a read error. The J gene is TRBJ2-1, the V gene TRBV27; no clear D gene. Per the germline V gene, CDR1 is MNHEY and CDR2 is SMNVEV (reference sequence). The CDR3 is made up of 13 amino acids. The chain's CDR3 is CASSLGSYNEQFF. The DNA for the CDR3 is TGTGCCAGTAGTTTAGGTTCCTACAATGAGCAGTTCTTC.

The chain has TRBV15 and TRBJ1-5; 7 bases are shared with TRBD1. CDR1 is LNHNV and CDR2 is YYDKDF in the germline V gene (reference sequence). J lost 4 bases, V lost 0 bases, and 15 bases had no gene match. This CDR3 comprises 19 residues. In DNA form, the CDR3 reads TGTGCCACCAGCAGAGATTTTCCCTCCGGGACAGAGTTAAATCAGCCCCAGCATTTT. Protein sequence: CATSRDFPSGTELNQPQHF.

The chain recombines TRBV18 with TRBJ1-2; no clear D gene. Trimming stripped 0 bases from V and 2 bases from J, with 10 bases between. CDR3 length: 15 residues. From germline, CDR1 is KGHSH and CDR2 LQKENI. In nucleotides, the CDR3 is TGTGCCAGCTCACCACCGGTATGGACCAACTATGGCTACACCTTC. Its protein product is CASSPPVWTNYGYTF.

By share, this clone counts as medium-sized (0.01 to 0.1%). This chain links TRBV28 with TRBJ1-2; no clear D gene. Per the germline V gene, CDR1 is MDHEN and CDR2 is SYDVKM. The CDR3 covers 12 residues. Trimming stripped 5 bases from V and 8 bases from J, with 12 bases between. The DNA for the CDR3 is TGTGCCAGCAGTCTGGATCGCTGGGGCTACACCTTC. Amino acids: CASSLDRWGYTF.

J is TRBJ2-1 and V is TRBV7-9; 7 positions match TRBD2. The V and J ends lost 5 bases and 4 bases, in that order; junction bases with no gene match: 8. The germline V gene encodes CDR1 SEHNR and CDR2 FQNEAQ (reference sequence). The CDR3 is 15 amino acids. The DNA of the CDR3 is TGTGCCAGCAGCCAACTCCTAGCGGCTTACAATGAGCAGTTCTTC. Residues: CASSQLLAAYNEQFF.

The chain's CDR3 is CASSLASADSYNEQFF. CDR3 nucleotides: TGTGCCAGCAGCTTGGCCTCTGCGGACTCCTACAATGAGCAGTTCTTC. This sequence joins TRBV5-5 and TRBJ2-1; D is uncertain. Per germline, CDR1 SGHKS and CDR2 YYEKEE (reference sequence). The CDR3 is made up of 16 amino acids. Deletions cut 0 bases from V and 0 bases from J, with 10 bases between.

The V and J genes are TRBV27 and TRBJ2-7; D tentatively fits TRBD1 or TRBD2 (5 bases each). Germline loops: CDR1 MNHEY, CDR2 SMNVEV (reference sequence). This CDR3 is 16 amino acids long. The V gene lost 0 bases and the J gene lost 1 base, with 13 bases spanning the gap. CDR3 residues: CASSLSLGTLSYEQYF. Written as DNA, the CDR3 is TGTGCCAGCAGTTTATCGTTAGGGACGTTGTCCTACGAGCAGTACTTC.

This clone was detected only a few times. V gene TRBV28 combines with J gene TRBJ2-7, with D unclear. The CDR3 extends over 14 amino acids. The germline gives CDR1 MDHEN, CDR2 SYDVKM. The germline V and J ends were trimmed by 4 bases and 2 bases, with 12 bases remaining between them. The CDR3, as DNA: TGTGCCAGCAGTTCAGATGTCTCGGCCTACGAGCAGTACTTC. This sequence encodes CASSSDVSAYEQYF.

This clone was observed a few times. The chain is built from TRBV27 and TRBJ1-5; 10 nucleotides agree with TRBD1. Germline CDR1 and CDR2: MNHEY and SMNVEV (reference sequence). The J segment lost 1 base and the V segment lost 6 bases, leaving 6 bases of the junction unmatched. The CDR3 runs 16 residues. This chain's CDR3 is CASSLRQGASNQPQHF. DNA for the CDR3: TGTGCCAGCAGCCTTAGACAGGGGGCCAGCAATCAGCCCCAGCATTTT.

By its share, this clone is large (0.1 to 1%). This chain links TRBV14 with TRBJ1-1, with 7 bases matching TRBD1. The CDR3 contains 11 residues. V lost 3 bases to trimming and J lost 11 bases; unmatched junction nucleotides: 3. Germline V gives CDR1 SGHDN, CDR2 FVKESK. In DNA, the CDR3 is TGTGCCAGCAGCCAGTCAGGGGGGGCTTTCTTT. This encodes CASSQSGGAFF.

This clone has a handful of counts. The rearrangement uses TRBV25-1 and TRBJ2-7, with D possibly being TRBD1 or TRBD2 (5 bases each). This CDR3 contains 14 residues. V was trimmed by 3 bases and J by 4 bases, leaving 13 bases between them. CDR1 is MGHDK and CDR2 is SYGVNS in the germline V gene. The DNA for the CDR3 is TGTGCCAGCAGTGAGGGGGACGGACGATACGAGCAGTACTTC. It is translated as CASSEGDGRYEQYF.

The V call is TRBV10-2, the J call TRBJ1-2, with D possibly TRBD1 on 5 matching bases. The V gene's germline CDR1 is WSHSY and CDR2 SAAADI. Trimming pared 2 bases from V and 6 bases from J, leaving 13 bases between. CDR3 length: 14 residues. The CDR3 DNA reads TGCGCCAGCAGTGAGGTAGGGGAGTACGATGGCTACACCTTC. Protein product: CASSEVGEYDGYTF.

The rearrangement joins TRBV6-5 to TRBJ2-1; D is uncertain. The germline CDR1 and CDR2 sequences are MNHEY and SVGAGI. The CDR3 is 12 amino acids. Trimming took 2 bases from V and 7 from J, leaving 6 bases between them. The CDR3 coding sequence is TGTGCCAGCAGTTACCTTGGGAATGAGCAGTTCTTC. Its translation: CASSYLGNEQFF.